The present T cell receptor beta chain was sequenced within a study of siplizumab effects on memory and regulatory T cells. The protocol was immunoSEQ multiplex PCR, while the TCRdb copy is restricted to in-frame clones and leaves out a portion. The sample shows 90,000 to 120,000 clones, about 90% of them seen only once. Study-level results: Some alloreactive sequences were traceable to unstimulated CD4+ memory cells, and siplizumab significantly reduced them. Controls showed an average of approximately 25% Treg-derived mappable alloreactive CD4+ clones, while siplizumab showed about 71%. Researchers could not give a naive or memory phenotype to roughly 75-97% of proliferating CD4+ or CD8+ clones. Mapping to unstimulated subsets was achieved for only a minor fraction of alloreactive clones.

Comment on this clone: Its specificity is unknown.

This TCR derives from a human donor in good health. Some clones in this sample may be carry-over from other donors' samples. The sequenced sample was CD4+ T cells sorted from blood.

This CDR3 reads CASSLPGMVTDTQYF. The CDR3 bases are TGTGCCAGCAGCTTGCCGGGAATGGTCACAGATACGCAGTATTTT. The chain links TRBV5-6 to TRBJ2-3, with D perhaps matching TRBD2 (5 bases). Germline lookup yields CDR1 SGHDT and CDR2 YYEEEE. Between the trimmed V and J ends, which lost 1 base and 2 bases, there was a span of 11 bases. This CDR3 comprises 15 residues.